This T cell receptor beta chain was profiled in a study of OX40 agonist ivuxolimab in advanced cancers. At the level of the study: Three patients showed partial responses: one hepatocellular carcinoma and two cutaneous melanoma cases.

This clone was detected once. Sequencing was performed with immunoSEQ multiplex PCR; in TCRdb, only in-frame clones are kept and a portion is missing. The sample includes some 83,000 clones, roughly 89% seen only once; the top ten take 8.4%. Between the trimmed V and J ends, which lost 8 bases and 0 bases, there was a span of 7 bases. CDR1 and CDR2 from the germline V gene are GTSNPN and SVGIG (reference sequence). The CDR3 is made up of 11 amino acids. The sequence was obtained from an adult with an advanced solid tumor such as melanoma, head and neck, liver or kidney cancer. The chain has TRBV30 and TRBJ1-2; D remains ambiguous. The sample consisted of CD4+ or CD8+ T cells sorted from blood, taken in a trial of the OX40 agonist ivuxolimab. CDR3 in amino acids: CARAANYGYTF. The CDR3, as DNA: TGTGCCCGGGCCGCTAACTATGGCTACACCTTC.